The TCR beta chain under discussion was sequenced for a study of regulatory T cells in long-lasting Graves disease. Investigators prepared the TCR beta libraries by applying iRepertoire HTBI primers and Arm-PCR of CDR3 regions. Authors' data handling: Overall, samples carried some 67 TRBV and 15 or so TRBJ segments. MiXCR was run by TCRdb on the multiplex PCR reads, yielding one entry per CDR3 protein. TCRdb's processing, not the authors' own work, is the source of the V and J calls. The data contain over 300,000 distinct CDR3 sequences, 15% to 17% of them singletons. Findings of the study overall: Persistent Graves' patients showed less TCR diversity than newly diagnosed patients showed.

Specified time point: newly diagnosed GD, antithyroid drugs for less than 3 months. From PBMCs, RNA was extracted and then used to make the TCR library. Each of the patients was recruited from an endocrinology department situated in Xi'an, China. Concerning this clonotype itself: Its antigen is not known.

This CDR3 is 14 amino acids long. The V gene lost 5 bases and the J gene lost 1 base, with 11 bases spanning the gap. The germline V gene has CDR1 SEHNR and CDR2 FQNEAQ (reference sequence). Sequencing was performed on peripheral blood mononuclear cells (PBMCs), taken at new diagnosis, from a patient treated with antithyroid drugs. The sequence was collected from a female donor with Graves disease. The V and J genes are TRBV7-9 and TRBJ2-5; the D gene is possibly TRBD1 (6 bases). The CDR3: CASSRGTSQETQYF. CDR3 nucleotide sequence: TGTGCCAGCAGCAGGGGGACATCCCAAGAGACCCAGTACTTC.